This is a list of T cell receptor beta chains from one sample in a study of blood T cells in healthy people across ages. TCRdb recomputed calls from the 5' RACE reads with MiXCR, one row per CDR3 protein. The sample contains about 1.5 million distinct CDR3 sequences, roughly 43% of which appear only once. The specimen was blood. The receptors shown here come from a woman aged 18-35 years in good health. CDR3s include the opening cysteine and the closing phenylalanine or tryptophan.

v_call cdr3_length cdr3_aa
TRBV20-1 12 CSAEIPGDTIYF
TRBV12-3/TRBV12-4 14 CASSPPGQIYKQYF
TRBV7-2 14 CASSSSRVFYEQYF
TRBV5-6 15 CASSLLAGGKNIQYF
TRBV24-1 15 CATSDFHGSTDTQYF
TRBV4-3 11 CASSRSDEQFF
TRBV27 13 CASSLGGFNEQFF
TRBV12-3/TRBV12-4 16 CASSGPGANMNTEAFF
TRBV24-1 12 CATSEDTDTQYF
TRBV5-1 17 CASSLGLTSSGANVLTF
TRBV20-1 14 CSASPTALYNEQYF
TRBV7-8 12 CDSSRMSYEQYF
TRBV5-1 10 CASSPGQLFF
TRBV5-4 16 CASSQRGHIAKNIQYF
TRBV20-1 14 CSDPTSHPYNEQFF
TRBV6-6 14 CATRGGVGFDGYTF
TRBV7-2 15 CASSLSGWGGTEAFF
TRBV3-1 14 CAGSQEFRPREQYF
TRBV20-1 14 CSACTRGGYNEQYF
TRBV7-9 13 CASSFGTGHGYTF
TRBV5-1 14 CASRAGGPEDTQYF
TRBV7-3 17 CASSLTGGPANTGELFF
TRBV4-1 15 CASSQEASDFYEQYF
TRBV6-6 16 CASSYLGGRGTDTQYF
TRBV28 12 CASSPHRDTIYF
TRBV10-1 17 CASTRGGQGLAKNIQYF
TRBV7-2 13 CASSLVGDEKLFF
TRBV12-3/TRBV12-4 16 CASSLRRLAGLGELFF
TRBV12-3/TRBV12-4 14 CASSLTNRDSPLHF
TRBV20-1 13 CSASQGTYYGYTF
TRBV20-1 13 CSARLGDYNTQYF
TRBV29-1 13 CSAPGLYEETQYF
TRBV2 13 CASGWESTDTQYF
TRBV27 13 CASSPLITDTQYF
TRBV27 15 CASSYRQGVSYEQYF
TRBV4-3 19 CASSQGGGSKGYRYNEQFF
TRBV5-1 15 CASSATGLRSYEQYF
TRBV6-7 13 CASSYSDLAELFF
TRBV11-2 14 CASSSMPREDGYTF
TRBV4-3 14 CASSQDQTSYGYTF
TRBV6-2/TRBV6-3 13 CASSQVETDEQFF
TRBV3-1 13 CASRRQNLNEQFF
TRBV20-1 16 CSAREGLAGGSNEQFF
TRBV9 13 CASSVAPTGELFF
TRBV20-1 13 CSASWGSNYGYTF
TRBV12-3/TRBV12-4 14 CASSLEAGDSPLHF
TRBV11-2 13 CASSLDSFTEAFF
TRBV4-3 15 CASSQIRGSNQPQHF
TRBV20-1 14 CSAASTGGELGYTF
TRBV20-1 16 CSARDPLVGSYNEQFF
TRBV12-3/TRBV12-4 14 CASRLGGGAGEQFF
TRBV20-1 12 CSARTGGNEQFF